The T cell receptor beta chain described here comes from a study of early T cells in non-severe SARS-CoV-2 infection (dated by TCRdb to about 2021). Some background on the complete study: Bulk RNA from unsorted whole blood was used for TCR sequencing, so alpha and beta chains could not be paired.

With respect to this clonotype: This clone's antigen is unknown. No base qualities exist here, and no much larger clone lies one base off it.

Broad study findings and their caveats: Matching against VDJdb was skewed toward anti-spike CD8 responses, likely underestimated virus-specific expansions, and missed private and CD4 specificities.

The study was a case-control design nested within a healthcare worker cohort in London, UK, with weekly nasopharyngeal swab PCR tests and blood sampling. Healthcare workers were recruited between 23 and 31 March 2020, during the week of the UK lockdown, and were followed weekly for up to roughly 15 weeks. Receptor libraries were prepared by 5' RACE. For sequencing, a NextSeq 500 was employed. To correct for sequencing error and PCR bias, the TCR library protocol tagged individual cDNA molecules with unique molecular identifiers. Sequencing covered both TCR alpha and beta chains, and within each sample the abundances of alpha and beta sequences were tightly co-correlated. Regarding the original processing steps: Decombinator V4 was used to perform V gene, J gene and CDR3 annotation of TCR sequences. TCRs were defined as expanded if a significant change between any two time points was detected under a Poisson model with p below 0.0001. TCR abundances were normalised to the total number of TCRs sequenced per sample and expressed as counts per million. MAIT TCRs were defined by TRAV1-2 paired with TRAJ12, TRAJ20 or TRAJ33, and iNKT TCRs by TRAV10 paired with TRAJ18. VDJdb, accessed 1 November 2021, was searched for CMV, EBV and SARS-CoV-2 annotated TCRs, excluding TCRs annotated for multiple antigens. The public sequencing data were trimmed at Q25 with fastp and processed into clonotypes with MiXCR by TCRdb, which kept only in-frame beta chains. Identical CDR3 proteins give one entry, which carries the most common genes and DNA. The V and J calls come from TCRdb's annotation, not from the publication. The sample contains about 84,000 distinct CDR3 sequences, around an eighth of them found a single time. Clones ranked in the top ten supply about 2.6% of the sample.

From the germline V gene (reference sequence), CDR1 is LNHDA and CDR2 is SQIVND. The junction shows trimming of 3 bases on V and 2 bases on J, and the gene matches do not reach 5 bases of it. CDR3 length: 15 amino acids, cysteine to phenylalanine. Only the CDR3 DNA stays, 45 bases, in frame from base 1. This TCR derives from an adult who was a healthcare worker with PCR-confirmed SARS-CoV-2 infection or an uninfected control (not recorded which). Specimen: whole blood. This receptor chain uses TRBV19 and TRBJ2-3, and 7 bases in between align with TRBD2. The CDR3 reads as follows: CASSMASGVTDTQYF. The sequenced DNA is TGTGCCAGTAGTATGGCTAGCGGTGTCACAGATACGCAGTATTTT.